The present TCR beta chain was sequenced within a study of cytomegalovirus exposure and HLA in healthy donors. At the level of the study: Prior work identified about 120 million unique TCR beta sequences in approximately 200 million T cells. Study-level findings and limits: Across all donors, roughly uniform sequencing depth was an assumption of the presence/absence analyses. Most TCRs appeared rarely, but some public TCRs recurred in many donors. With DRB1 most and HLA-C fewest, TCR association rates differed between HLA loci in a later analysis.

V lost 4 bases, J lost 0 bases, and 19 bases lay in between. This CDR3 contains 19 residues. Germline CDR1 reads SEHNR; CDR2 reads FQNEAQ (reference sequence). A multiplex PCR was run with 60 Vbeta primers and 13 Jbeta primers. Method: immunoSEQ multiplex PCR; TCRdb's copy keeps in-frame clones and lacks some. Of 120,000 or so clones in the sample, more than 70% are singletons; the top ten hold 7.5% to 9.5%. Of note for this clone: What it binds is not known.

The origin of this receptor is a woman aged 45 to 65 in good health and CMV-seropositive. The specimen was PBMCs. This chain joins TRBV7-9 and TRBJ2-6; D gene unclear. This chain's CDR3 is CASSSLPVLLSSGANVLTF. CDR3 bases: TGTGCCAGCAGCTCTCTCCCCGTATTGTTGTCCTCTGGGGCCAACGTCCTGACTTTC. Supplemented by reference TRBV7-9 and TRBJ2-6, the full variable domain reads DTGVSQNPRHKITKRGQNVTFRCDPISEHNRLYWYRQTLGQGPEFLTYFQNEAQLEKSRLLSDRFSAERPKGSFSTLEIQRTEQGDSAMYLCASSSLPVLLSSGANVLTFGAGSRLTVL.